The clone carrying this T cell receptor beta chain has ten or more counts. Its antigen is as yet unknown. The CDR3 contains 14 residues. Germline V lookup: CDR1 KGHSH, CDR2 LQKENI. V gave up 3 bases and J gave up 0 bases; unmatched junction bases: 0. RNA transcripts were the template, and TCR beta CDR3 regions were amplified from them. Investigators did first-round RT-PCR with HTBI primers, then second-round multiplex PCR. Each CDR3 protein is one row after TCRdb ran MiXCR on the multiplex PCR reads. Of some 350,000 distinct CDR3 sequences in the sample, about a sixth were seen once. Hyperthyroidism was considered stable when no ophthalmopathy appeared within 18 months of follow-up. As the starting material, roughly 9.8 ml of fresh peripheral blood yielded the PBMCs. The data were taken from a study of Graves' ophthalmopathy and Graves' hyperthyroidism. About the research overall: Blood was drawn at initial diagnosis, before any treatment. Whole-study results and caveats: Blood samples also showed most expanded thyroid clonotypes exceeding 0.001 frequency.

The source is an adult woman with stable Graves' hyperthyroidism. The specimen was peripheral blood. The chain links TRBV18 to TRBJ2-5, with TRBD1 identical over 8 bases. CDR3 bases: TGTGCCAGCTCACCGGACAGGGACCAAGAGACCCAGTACTTC. It specifies CASSPDRDQETQYF.